This T cell receptor (beta chain) originates from a study of neurological immune-mediated disorders. A single record per CDR3 protein comes from TCRdb applying MiXCR to the 5' RACE reads. The top ten clones hold around 5.5% of a sample with under 70,000 distinct CDR3 sequences, approximately 3.4% of them seen once. V dropped 0 bases and J dropped 9 bases, with 12 bases sitting between them. In germline, CDR1 is LGHNA, CDR2 YSLEER. The CDR3 has 14 residues. In its sample, this clonotype ranks as medium-sized. The rearrangement uses TRBV4-3 and TRBJ2-4, with D maybe TRBD2 (6 bases). Sequences were obtained from PBMCs. The origin of this receptor is a woman aged 45-59 years with multiple sclerosis. In nucleotides, the CDR3 is TGCGCCAGCAGCCAAGAAACGGGGGTTGGCATTCAGTACTTC. This sequence encodes CASSQETGVGIQYF.